The 32 T cell receptor beta chains below all came from one sample that was sequenced in a study of blood T cell repertoires in COVID-19. TCRdb keeps only in-frame clones here, not all; method: immunoSEQ multiplex PCR. The repertoire holds around 100,000 clones, with around 87% as singletons. Source material: peripheral blood. All receptors come from a human donor in a cohort sampled during active COVID-19.

J is TRBJ2-1 and V is TRBV4-2; no firm D call. The CDR3 is 15 residues long. Germline V gene lookup returns CDR1 LGHNA and CDR2 YNFKEQ. Trimming removed 0 bases at V and 0 bases at J, with 6 bases between. CDR3 DNA sequence: TGTGCCAGCAGCCAAGATGGCACCTCCTACAATGAGCAGTTCTTC. This codes for CASSQDGTSYNEQFF.

Only a few counts were recorded for this clone. V is TRBV19 and J is TRBJ1-1, with TRBD1 matching over 8 bases. The germline CDR1 and CDR2 sequences are LNHDA and SQIVND (reference sequence). The CDR3 spans 15 residues. V shed 6 bases and J 4 bases; nucleotides not matched to a gene: 10. The CDR3 protein is CASSTTTGAVTEAFF. The CDR3 DNA is TGTGCCAGTAGCACAACGACAGGGGCCGTCACTGAAGCTTTCTTT.

The rearrangement uses TRBV5-1 and TRBJ2-7, with 8 bases matching TRBD1. V was pared by 0 bases and J by 7 bases, with 9 bases of the junction left unmatched. The CDR3 has 15 residues. Germline V gene data show CDR1 as SGHRS and CDR2 as YFSETQ. CDR3 sequence reads: CASSLGDRLSGEQYF. In nucleotides, the CDR3 is TGCGCCAGCAGCTTGGGGGACAGGCTTTCGGGAGAGCAGTACTTC.

This chain uses TRBV27 with TRBJ1-1; D gene uncertain. Germline V gives CDR1 MNHEY, CDR2 SMNVEV (reference sequence). V gave up 7 bases and J gave up 3 bases, with 12 bases separating them. CDR3 size: 13 residues. CDR3 protein: CASMPGWDTEAFF. Written as DNA, the CDR3 is TGTGCCAGCATGCCGGGATGGGACACTGAAGCTTTCTTT.

The genes are TRBV9 and TRBJ2-3; TRBD2 agrees at 9 bases. Trimming cost V 1 base and J 2 bases; bases outside gene matches: 5. The germline V gene encodes CDR1 SGDLS and CDR2 YYNGEE. This CDR3 comprises 16 residues. CDR3 sequence reads: CASSVSGGLATDTQYF. The CDR3 DNA reads TGTGCCAGCAGCGTATCCGGGGGACTAGCCACAGATACGCAGTATTTT.

The chain recombines TRBV28 with TRBJ2-3, with 13 bases fitting TRBD2. The junction had 6 bases not matched to a gene; V was cut back by 6 bases and J by 3 bases. The V gene's germline CDR1 is MDHEN and CDR2 SYDVKM. The CDR3 extends over 16 amino acids. The CDR3 region has the DNA TGTGCCAGCAGCCCATGGACTAGCGGGAGAACAGATACGCAGTATTTT. Translating gives CASSPWTSGRTDTQYF.

In this sample, this clone turned up a few times. Distinct nucleotide sequences in the sample also encode this CDR3. The CDR3 spells CASSLATGGNTEAFF. The CDR3, as DNA: TGTGCCAGCAGCTTGGCGACAGGAGGAAACACTGAAGCTTTCTTT. The chain combines TRBV11-2 with TRBJ1-1; the D gene is possibly TRBD1 (6 bases). The CDR3 consists of 15 residues. The V end was cut by 3 bases, the J end by 2 bases, with 13 bases between. Looked up from germline, CDR1 is SGHAT and CDR2 is FQNNGV.

V and J are TRBV20-1 and TRBJ2-3; 7 positions agree with TRBD2. In germline, CDR1 is DFQATT, CDR2 SNEGSKA (reference sequence). Trimming removed 3 bases from V and 4 bases from J; junction bases left unmatched: 7. The CDR3 is 14 amino acids. The CDR3 loop reads CSASRREMADTQYF. CDR3 in DNA: TGCAGTGCTAGTAGGCGGGAGATGGCAGATACGCAGTATTTT.

V gene TRBV25-1 combines with J gene TRBJ2-3, with 10 bases identical to TRBD2. Germline CDR1 is MGHDK and CDR2 is SYGVNS. The CDR3 consists of 15 residues. Trimming at V came to 3 bases and at J to 4 bases, leaving 4 bases not matched to a gene. The DNA for the CDR3 is TGTGCCAGCAGTGAGGGGACTAGCGTAGCAGATACGCAGTATTTT. Amino acids: CASSEGTSVADTQYF.

Only one count was recorded for this clone. The conserved phenylalanine or tryptophan normally closing the CDR3 is absent here, so this likely arose from a read error. This chain connects TRBV6-6 to TRBJ2-3, with TRBD2 matching 11 bases. V shed 6 bases and J 6 bases; nucleotides not matched to a gene: 8. CDR3 size: 15 residues. Germline V gene data show CDR1 as MNHNY and CDR2 as SVGAGI (reference sequence). The CDR3 DNA follows: TGTGCCAGCAGCCGACTAGCGGGGCTCACGGATACGCAGTATCTT. Amino acids: CASSRLAGLTDTQYL.

The gene calls are TRBV27 and TRBJ1-2; 8 nucleotides agree with TRBD1. The germline gives CDR1 MNHEY, CDR2 SMNVEV (reference sequence). V was clipped by 5 bases and J by 8 bases; unmatched bases: 7. The CDR3 is made up of 13 amino acids. CDR3 DNA: TGTGCCAGCAGTACCCGACAGGGGAAAGGCTACACCTTC. The encoded protein is CASSTRQGKGYTF.

V is TRBV12-5 and J is TRBJ2-3; perhaps TRBD2 as D (6 bases). Germline V lookup: CDR1 LGHNT, CDR2 FRNRAP. Trimming cost V 5 bases and J 4 bases, with 19 bases left between them. There are 16 residues in the CDR3. The CDR3 sequence: CASGPGGGRLADTQYF. CDR3 bases: TGTGCTAGTGGTCCCGGTGGGGGGAGGTTGGCAGATACGCAGTATTTT.

This clone was detected a few times. The J gene is TRBJ1-3, the V gene TRBV27, with D perhaps matching TRBD1 (5 bases). Trimming pared 8 bases from V and 0 bases from J, leaving 20 bases between. In germline, CDR1 is MNHEY, CDR2 SMNVEV (reference sequence). CDR3 size: 17 residues. This CDR3 is CASPSPTGTSSGNTIYF. Written as DNA, the CDR3 is TGTGCCAGCCCTTCTCCAACAGGCACCTCCTCTGGAAACACCATATATTTT.

Only a few counts were recorded for this clone. This chain links TRBV13 with TRBJ2-6, with 9 bases fitting TRBD1. The CDR3 sequence is 16 residues long. Looked up from germline, CDR1 is PRHDT and CDR2 is FYEKMQ (reference sequence). J gave up 2 bases and V 4 bases, and 3 bases lay outside the gene matches. CDR3 sequence (DNA): TGTGCCAGCAGCTCCCGACAGGGGGCTGGGGCCAACGTCCTGACTTTC. It encodes CASSSRQGAGANVLTF.

This rearrangement joins TRBV4-1 to TRBJ1-4, with D tentatively TRBD1 (6 bases). The germline V gene has CDR1 MGHRA and CDR2 YSYEKL. This CDR3 is 13 amino acids long. V shed 1 base and J shed 16 bases, with 16 bases lying between them. CDR3 bases: TGCGCCAGCAGCCAAGCTAGTAACGACAGGCGGTTTTTT. Translated: CASSQASNDRRFF.

This sequence joins TRBV30 and TRBJ2-7; TRBD2 aligns across 9 bases. There are 14 residues in the CDR3. The V gene end was trimmed by 2 bases and the J gene end by 5 bases; junction bases not matched to a gene: 7. The germline CDR1 and CDR2 sequences are GTSNPN and SVGIG (reference sequence). This CDR3 reads CAWSRLAVQDEQYF. CDR3 sequence (DNA): TGTGCCTGGAGTCGACTAGCGGTGCAGGACGAGCAGTACTTC.

The DNA for the CDR3 is TGTGCCAGCACGGCAGGGGGTATCACAGATACGCAGTATTTT. Protein sequence: CASTAGGITDTQYF. The chain uses TRBV5-4 and TRBJ2-3, with 7 bases fitting TRBD1. The CDR3 spans 14 residues. Germline values: CDR1 SGHNT, CDR2 YYREEE (reference sequence). V was clipped by 6 bases and J by 2 bases; unmatched bases: 6.

The chain employs TRBV6-5 and TRBJ2-5; D perhaps matches TRBD1 (7 bases). CDR3 length: 13 residues. Germline V gives CDR1 MNHEY, CDR2 SVGAGI. V was shortened by 6 bases and J by 5 bases, with 13 bases between the two germline ends. The CDR3: CASRQQGRETQYF. The CDR3 DNA reads as TGTGCCAGCAGGCAACAGGGGAGGGAGACCCAGTACTTC.

The CDR3, as DNA: TGTGCCAGCAGTCCAAGCGGGAGTACCAAAAACATTCAGTACTTC. Translation: CASSPSGSTKNIQYF. This sequence joins TRBV28 and TRBJ2-4; TRBD2 matches at 8 bases. The CDR3 runs 15 residues. Losses at the gene ends were 5 bases for V and 2 bases for J; bases not matched to a gene: 5. Germline values: CDR1 MDHEN, CDR2 SYDVKM.

The chain links TRBV11-2 to TRBJ2-1; no clear D gene. V lost 3 bases, J lost 6 bases, and 9 bases lay in between. The CDR3 length is 13 residues. The germline gives CDR1 SGHAT, CDR2 FQNNGV. CDR3 nucleotides: TGTGCCAGCAGCTTCGTCTCCGGCAATGAGCAGTTCTTC. It codes for CASSFVSGNEQFF.

The chain recombines TRBV7-9 with TRBJ2-3; D perhaps matches TRBD1 (6 bases). Per the germline V gene, CDR1 is SEHNR and CDR2 is FQNEAQ (reference sequence). V shed 8 bases and J shed 2 bases, with 17 bases lying between them. The CDR3 has 15 amino acids. The CDR3 spells CASQLGQSNTDTQYF. CDR3 nucleotide sequence: TGTGCCAGCCAACTCGGACAGAGTAACACAGATACGCAGTATTTT.

The rearrangement joins TRBV7-9 to TRBJ2-7, with TRBD1 matching 9 bases. V lost 0 bases, J lost 6 bases, and 0 bases stayed unmatched. This CDR3 is 13 amino acids long. CDR1 is SEHNR and CDR2 is FQNEAQ in the germline V gene (reference sequence). The CDR3 region has the DNA TGTGCCAGCAGCTTAGCACAGGGGGCCGAGCAGTACTTC. This codes for CASSLAQGAEQYF.

This sequence joins TRBV28 and TRBJ1-4; D gene unclear. The V gene lost 3 bases and the J gene lost 8 bases, with 4 bases spanning the gap. Germline assignment: CDR1 MDHEN and CDR2 SYDVKM. The CDR3 extends over 11 amino acids. CDR3 DNA sequence: TGTGCCAGCAGTTTCTTCGAAAAACTGTTTTTT. Translated, it gives CASSFFEKLFF.

The chain combines TRBV7-3 with TRBJ2-1; TRBD2 matches 14 bases. This CDR3 comprises 16 residues. V lost 5 bases and J lost 7; bases outside the gene matches: 7. Germline CDR1 SGHTA, CDR2 FQGTGA. Here the CDR3 reads CASSHGTSGSSNEQFF. The DNA for the CDR3 is TGTGCCAGCAGCCATGGGACTAGCGGGAGTTCGAATGAGCAGTTCTTC.

The chain employs TRBV7-9 and TRBJ2-1; D is uncertain. V was trimmed by 5 bases and J by 8 bases, leaving 7 bases between them. The length of the CDR3 is 11 residues. CDR1 SEHNR and CDR2 FQNEAQ come from the germline V gene (reference sequence). CDR3 sequence: CASSRTDEQFF. In DNA form, the CDR3 reads TGTGCCAGCAGCCGAACTGATGAGCAGTTCTTC. The full variable domain, completed using reference TRBV7-9 and TRBJ2-1, is DTGVSQNPRHKITKRGQNVTFRCDPISEHNRLYWYRQTLGQGPEFLTYFQNEAQLEKSRLLSDRFSAERPKGSFSTLEIQRTEQGDSAMYLCASSRTDEQFFGPGTRLTVL.

J is TRBJ1-1 and V is TRBV7-9, with 8 nucleotides matching TRBD1. The germline V gene encodes CDR1 SEHNR and CDR2 FQNEAQ (reference sequence). The junction had 6 bases not matched to a gene; V was cut back by 5 bases and J by 1 base. The CDR3 is 15 residues long. As DNA, the CDR3 is TGTGCCAGCAGCCCCAGGGGGCAGGGGAACACTGAAGCTTTCTTT. Residues: CASSPRGQGNTEAFF. The full variable domain, with the rest looked up from reference TRBV7-9 and TRBJ1-1, is DTGVSQNPRHKITKRGQNVTFRCDPISEHNRLYWYRQTLGQGPEFLTYFQNEAQLEKSRLLSDRFSAERPKGSFSTLEIQRTEQGDSAMYLCASSPRGQGNTEAFFGQGTRLTVV.

This rearrangement joins TRBV7-8 to TRBJ2-1; 7 bases match TRBD2. The germline V gene has CDR1 SGHVS and CDR2 FQNEAQ. V shed 2 bases, J shed 4 bases, and the junction held 11 bases outside the gene matches. The CDR3 is made up of 17 amino acids. The CDR3 loop is CASSLIGIAGAYNEQFF. The CDR3 bases are TGTGCCAGCAGCTTAATAGGTATAGCGGGTGCGTACAATGAGCAGTTCTTC. Looking up the rest from reference TRBV7-8 and TRBJ2-1 gives the full variable domain: GAGVSQSPRYKVAKRGQDVALRCDPISGHVSLFWYQQALGQGPEFLTYFQNEAQLDKSGLPSDRFFAERPEGSVSTLKIQRTQQEDSAVYLCASSLIGIAGAYNEQFFGPGTRLTVL.

This clone came up a few times. J is TRBJ1-6 and V is TRBV28; D is possibly TRBD1 (5 bases). The V end was cut by 11 bases, the J end by 3 bases, with 14 bases between. The CDR3 totals 14 residues. In germline, CDR1 is MDHEN, CDR2 SYDVKM. The CDR3 region has the DNA TGTGCCTACCAAACGGGGGGCTATAATTCACCCCTCCACTTT. It yields the protein CAYQTGGYNSPLHF.

This chain joins TRBV13 and TRBJ2-1; TRBD1 aligns across 12 bases. V trimming: 3 bases; J trimming: 5 bases; junction bases outside the gene matches: 5. The germline CDR1 and CDR2 sequences are PRHDT and FYEKMQ (reference sequence). The length of the CDR3 is 16 residues. CDR3 sequence (DNA): TGTGCCAGCAGCTTGGGGACAGGGGGCATCCACAATGAGCAGTTCTTC. Protein: CASSLGTGGIHNEQFF.

This chain links TRBV7-9 with TRBJ1-2; 8 bases line up with TRBD1. CDR3 size: 17 residues. Germline CDR1 SEHNR, CDR2 FQNEAQ (reference sequence). The junction had 7 bases not matched to a gene; V was cut back by 1 base and J by 0 bases. The CDR3 DNA reads TGTGCCAGCAGCTTAGGGTCAGGGGGCTCCTCTAACTATGGCTACACCTTC. Its translation: CASSLGSGGSSNYGYTF.

This rearrangement joins TRBV6-2 or TRBV6-3 to TRBJ2-3, with TRBD2 identical over 8 bases. The CDR3 sequence is 15 residues long. The ends lost 6 bases at V and 1 base at J; junction bases unmatched: 6. CDR1 is MNHEY, CDR2 SVGEGT, per germline. The CDR3 loop is CASSPPGLGTDTQYF. CDR3 bases: TGTGCCAGCAGCCCCCCGGGACTAGGCACAGATACGCAGTATTTT.

This clone was picked up one time. The chain combines TRBV28 with TRBJ2-1; 8 bases align to TRBD2. V lost 11 bases to trimming and J lost 3 bases; unmatched junction nucleotides: 9. The germline CDR1 and CDR2 sequences are MDHEN and SYDVKM. This CDR3 has 14 residues. CDR3 nucleotides: TGTGCCGGAAATTCCGGGACTAGCTACAATGAGCAGTTCTTC. It codes for CAGNSGTSYNEQFF.